Described below is a single T cell receptor beta chain sequence and its context. The clone's antigen remains unknown. Base qualities are missing; no much larger clone stands one base away. These data are taken from a study of T cells in Graves' hyperthyroidism and ophthalmopathy (dated 2019 in TCRdb). Concerning the study at large: Peripheral blood samples were taken at initial diagnosis, before any treatment was given. TCR V-J signatures able to tell the groups apart were searched for in a discovery cohort of 100 or so patients, of whom more than 40 had Graves' ophthalmopathy and about 60 had stable Graves' hyperthyroidism. Whether ophthalmopathy could be predicted prospectively was tested in an independent validation cohort made up of fewer than 20 hyperthyroidism patients plus 17 patients who later progressed to ophthalmopathy. The roughly 91 discovery patients were randomly divided into training and test sets at a 7:3 ratio. In several Graves' hyperthyroidism patients, the study also compared T-cell repertoires from thyroid tissue with T-cell repertoires from blood. After blood sampling, hyperthyroidism patients were treated with methimazole at a starting dose of 30 mg daily, and ophthalmopathy patients were treated with high-dose intravenous methylprednisolone. According to the paper, TCR Vbeta CDR3 sequencing was carried out on 135 peripheral blood samples, which came from more than 40 ophthalmopathy, around 74 hyperthyroidism and 17 progressor patients.

The TCR beta CDR3 regions were amplified from the RNA transcripts. The TCR CDR3 was subjected to a first round of RT-PCR using the HTBI primer set and the Qiagen OneStep RT-PCR kit. Libraries were constructed in a second round of multiplex PCR, after which size selection and purification were carried out. Libraries were sequenced paired-end with 100 bp reads on an Illumina HiSeq2000. For the original study's pipeline: SOAPnuke was used to process the raw data, with reads discarded if the reads contained adapters or uncalled bases, had a mean Phred below 15, or lacked an exact constant-primer or identifier match. COPE v1.2.5 was used to merge the high-quality paired reads, and each unique nucleotide sequence was defined as a clonotype. Clonotypes were aligned to IMGT TRBV, TRBD and TRBJ reference segments using MiTCR v1.1. Analysis was restricted to V-J combinations with a frequency above 0.0001, which covered 99.2% of repertoires. A TCS score was defined as the ratio between F50 (clonal expansion) and ExV (chaos), using BLOSUM62-based TCRdist between CDR3 peptides within each V-J. Welch's t-statistics and random forest reduced around 510 V-J features to fewer than 15, which were used in a naive Bayes classifier (R e1071). In TCRdb, the public reads were trimmed at Q25 with fastp and aligned with MiXCR, with productive beta chains retained. Entries that share a CDR3 protein sequence are merged under the most common genes and DNA. These V and J calls rely on TCRdb rather than the paper's analysis. In this sample the table shows about 640,000 distinct CDR3 sequences, under 25% of which occur a single time. The ten most abundant clones make up approximately 30% of the sample.

Results the study describes overall, beyond this receptor: No statistical method was used to set the sample size in advance, and investigators knew the group allocation. A model built on a 13 V-J signature distinguished ophthalmopathy from stable hyperthyroidism, reaching roughly 88% sensitivity and 81.08% specificity in cross-validation and 80%/75% in testing. In validation, the model predicted progression to ophthalmopathy a median of about 6.5 months before onset, with 65% to 71% sensitivity and 72.22% specificity. Most expanded thyroid clonotypes (frequency above 0.001) were also found in blood, which suggests that blood repertoires may mirror thyroid immune responses.

V is trimmed back by 3 bases and J by 2 bases, and the junction contains 11 bases that no gene match accounts for. Spanning cysteine to phenylalanine, the CDR3 consists of 17 amino acids. Only the CDR3 DNA is retained, 51 bases long and in frame from the first base. The germline V gene provides CDR1 SGHDT and CDR2 YYEEEE. Ophthalmopathy patients had moderately to severely active disease, Clinical Activity Score of at least 3, NOSPECS grade of at least 4, and duration under 3 months. Exclusion was applied to patients with uncontrolled infections, other autoimmune diseases, pregnancy or lactation. Diagnoses were established on the basis of clinical symptoms, serum thyroxine and TRAb, thyroid ultrasound, and orbital computed tomography. Ficoll-Paque density gradient centrifugation was used to isolate PBMCs from 8.5 to 10 ml of fresh peripheral blood. Total RNA was extracted with Trizol reagent, and quality was checked on an Agilent 2100 Bioanalyzer.

The chain couples TRBV5-6 to TRBJ2-5; 9 middle bases align to TRBD2. Sequences were obtained from blood. The clonotype was recovered from a young man with Graves' ophthalmopathy. In nucleotides, the sequence is TGTGCCAGCAGCTCCTGGACTAGCGAGTTCCTTCAAGAGACCCAGTACTTC. Protein translation: CASSSWTSEFLQETQYF.